Each of the 7 T cell receptor beta chains below was sequenced from the same sample in a study of T-cell memory formation after mild COVID-19 (dated by TCRdb to the early 2020s). The library came from 5' RACE. The instrument given in TCRdb is Illumina NovaSeq 6000. TCRdb reanalyzed the raw reads on its own, using fastp at Q25 for trimming and MiXCR for clone calling, and kept in-frame beta chains. Each entry is one CDR3 protein sequence, shown with its most common DNA and genes. This sample gives some 440,000 distinct CDR3 sequences in total; nearly 25% of them show up just once. Around 12% of the sample is in the top ten clones. Sequencing input: PBMCs or a T cell subset sorted from them (not recorded which). Every receptor here comes from an adult woman who had mild COVID-19 (a few samples of this study predate the infection). The sample titles of this study are shuffled in the database, so cell type and time point are left out; the donor was told from shared clones.

In this sample, this clonotype turned up a few times. The chain links TRBV15 to TRBJ2-7; no definite D call. The germline V and J ends were trimmed by 5 bases and 4 bases, with 18 bases remaining between them. The CDR3 consists of 15 residues. CDR1 is LNHNV and CDR2 is YYDKDF in the germline V gene (reference sequence). CDR3: CATSAEGGAKYEQYF. In nucleotides, the CDR3 is TGTGCCACCAGCGCCGAAGGTGGCGCGAAGTACGAGCAGTACTTC.

This clonotype was observed a handful of times. This sequence joins TRBV4-1 and TRBJ1-2; TRBD1 matches 8 bases. Looked up from germline, CDR1 is MGHRA and CDR2 is YSYEKL. Losses at the gene ends were 3 bases for V and 0 bases for J; bases not matched to a gene: 12. This CDR3 spans 18 amino acids. In nucleotides, the CDR3 is TGCGCCAGCAGCCAGGGACAGGCGAAAATCGGTTCTAACTATGGCTACACCTTC. Protein sequence: CASSQGQAKIGSNYGYTF.

The rearrangement joins TRBV7-3 to TRBJ1-1, with TRBD1 identical over 8 bases. This CDR3 has 14 residues. CDR1 and CDR2 (germline): SGHTA, FQGTGA. With 6 bases clipped from V and 2 bases from J, the junction kept 5 bases outside the gene matches. CDR3 region: CASSQGAANTEAFF. As DNA, the CDR3 is TGTGCCAGCAGTCAGGGGGCCGCTAACACTGAAGCTTTCTTT.

The V gene is TRBV24-1, the J gene TRBJ1-5, with D uncertain. V lost 1 base to trimming and J lost 4 bases, with 4 bases between them. The germline V gene has CDR1 KGHDR and CDR2 SFDVKD. The CDR3 loop spans 13 amino acids. This CDR3 reads CATSDFENQPQHF. In DNA, the CDR3 is TGTGCCACCAGTGATTTCGAGAATCAGCCCCAGCATTTT.

This clonotype was seen repeatedly, ten times or more. The chain combines TRBV5-1 with TRBJ2-1; 7 bases are shared with TRBD2. The CDR3 loop spans 14 amino acids. Germline V CDR1 and CDR2: SGHRS, YFSETQ. The V and J ends lost 5 bases and 0 bases, in that order; junction bases with no gene match: 2. CDR3: CASSPGGSYNEQFF. CDR3 bases: TGCGCCAGCAGTCCGGGGGGCTCCTACAATGAGCAGTTCTTC.

This clonotype came up a few times. V usage is TRBV12-3 or TRBV12-4 and J usage is TRBJ2-7; the D gene could be TRBD1 or TRBD2 (5 bases each). Deletions cut 2 bases from V and 6 bases from J, with 17 bases between. CDR3 length: 15 residues. The CDR3 spells CASSLSLGDAGEQYF. In DNA, the CDR3 is TGTGCCAGCAGTTTAAGTTTAGGGGACGCCGGCGAGCAGTACTTC.

J is TRBJ2-1 and V is TRBV5-1, with 16 bases lining up with TRBD2. This CDR3 spans 16 amino acids. Germline V CDR1 and CDR2: SGHRS, YFSETQ. V lost 4 bases to trimming and J lost 10 bases; unmatched junction nucleotides: 8. The CDR3 DNA reads as TGCGCCAGCAGCCTCGGGACTAGCGGGAGGGCTCGGGAGCAGTTCTTC. Residues: CASSLGTSGRAREQFF.